This paragraph covers one T cell receptor beta chain sequence. The data belong to a study of blood T cell repertoires in COVID-19. Looking at the study overall: The samples span acute and convalescent COVID-19 from the United States, Italy and Spain.

This CDR3 has 17 amino acids. Looked up from germline, CDR1 is LGHDT and CDR2 is YNNKEL (reference sequence). J was trimmed by 4 bases and V by 1 base; bases with no gene match: 6. Profiling relied on immunoSEQ multiplex PCR, and the TCRdb table lists in-frame clones only, not all of them. The table has some 170,000 clones, about four fifths seen once; the top ten hold roughly 9.1%. The chain combines TRBV3-1 (or the pseudogene TRBV3-2) with TRBJ2-1; 11 nucleotides line up with TRBD2. Source material: peripheral blood. The receptor's source is a woman in her seventies with acute or convalescent COVID-19. The CDR3 here is CASSQVTSGSRYNEQFF. CDR3 sequence (DNA): TGTGCCAGCAGCCAAGTAACTAGCGGGAGTCGTTACAATGAGCAGTTCTTC.